This T cell receptor (beta chain) was identified in a study of blood T cell repertoires in COVID-19. Some clones are missing from TCRdb's copy, which holds only in-frame ones; the method was immunoSEQ multiplex PCR. Here the sample spans around 250,000 clones, 65% to 90% being singletons. CDR3 length: 15 amino acids. V dropped 5 bases and J dropped 5; count of bases not matched to a gene: 4. The germline gives CDR1 LNHDA, CDR2 SQIVND (reference sequence). The genes are TRBV19 and TRBJ1-6; the match to TRBD1 covers 9 bases. The TCR originated in a woman in her fifties or sixties with acute COVID-19. Source material: PBMCs or T cells enriched from blood (not recorded which). The CDR3 reads CASSADRGNNSPLHF. The CDR3 bases are TGTGCCAGTAGTGCGGACAGGGGAAATAATTCACCCCTCCACTTT.